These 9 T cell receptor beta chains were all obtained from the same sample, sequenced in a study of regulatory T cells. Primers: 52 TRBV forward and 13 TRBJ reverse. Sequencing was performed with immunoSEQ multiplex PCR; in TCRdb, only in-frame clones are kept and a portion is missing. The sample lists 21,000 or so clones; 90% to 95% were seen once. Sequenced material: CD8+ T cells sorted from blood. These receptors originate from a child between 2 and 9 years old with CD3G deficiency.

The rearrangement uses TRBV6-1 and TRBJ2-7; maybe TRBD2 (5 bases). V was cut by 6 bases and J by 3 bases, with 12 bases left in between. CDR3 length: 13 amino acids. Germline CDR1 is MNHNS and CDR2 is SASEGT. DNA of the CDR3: TGTGCCAGCAGGGACTTTATGAACTACGAGCAGTACTTC. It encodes CASRDFMNYEQYF.

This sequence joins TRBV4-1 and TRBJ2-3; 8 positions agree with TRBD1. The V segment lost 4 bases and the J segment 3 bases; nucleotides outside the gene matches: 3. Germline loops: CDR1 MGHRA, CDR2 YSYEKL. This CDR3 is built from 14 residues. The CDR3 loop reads CASSLDRVTDTQYF. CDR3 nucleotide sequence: TGCGCCAGCAGCCTGGACAGGGTAACAGATACGCAGTATTTT.

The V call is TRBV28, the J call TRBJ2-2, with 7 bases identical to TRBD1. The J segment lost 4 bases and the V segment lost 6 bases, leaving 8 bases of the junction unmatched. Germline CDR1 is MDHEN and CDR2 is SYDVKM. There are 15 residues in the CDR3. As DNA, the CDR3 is TGTGCCAGCAGGCCGGGATGGACAGGCACCGGGGAGCTGTTTTTT. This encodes CASRPGWTGTGELFF.

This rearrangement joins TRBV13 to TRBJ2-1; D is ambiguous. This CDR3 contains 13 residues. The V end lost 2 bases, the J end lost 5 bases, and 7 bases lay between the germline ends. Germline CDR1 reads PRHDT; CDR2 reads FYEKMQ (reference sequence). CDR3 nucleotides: TGTGCCAGCAGCTTACGGAATGACAATGAGCAGTTCTTC. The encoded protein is CASSLRNDNEQFF.

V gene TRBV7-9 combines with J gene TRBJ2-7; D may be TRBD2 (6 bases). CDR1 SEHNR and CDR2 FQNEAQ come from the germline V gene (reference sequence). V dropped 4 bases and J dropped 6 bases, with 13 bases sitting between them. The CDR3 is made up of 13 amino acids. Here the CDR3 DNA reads TGTGCCAGCAGCTCCGTACTAGCCGGCGAGCAGTACTTC. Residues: CASSSVLAGEQYF.

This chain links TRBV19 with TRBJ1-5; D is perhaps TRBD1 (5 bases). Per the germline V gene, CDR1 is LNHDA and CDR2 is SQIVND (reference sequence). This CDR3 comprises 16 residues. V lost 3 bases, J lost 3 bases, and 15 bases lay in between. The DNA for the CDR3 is TGTGCCAGTAGTATCCCCTCCAGACAGTCCAATCAGCCCCAGCATTTT. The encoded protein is CASSIPSRQSNQPQHF.

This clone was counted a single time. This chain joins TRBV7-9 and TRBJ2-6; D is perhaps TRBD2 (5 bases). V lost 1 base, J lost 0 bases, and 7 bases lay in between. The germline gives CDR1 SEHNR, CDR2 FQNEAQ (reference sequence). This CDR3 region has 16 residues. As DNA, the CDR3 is TGTGCCAGCAGCTTAGGGGAGACCTCTGGGGCCAACGTCCTGACTTTC. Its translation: CASSLGETSGANVLTF.

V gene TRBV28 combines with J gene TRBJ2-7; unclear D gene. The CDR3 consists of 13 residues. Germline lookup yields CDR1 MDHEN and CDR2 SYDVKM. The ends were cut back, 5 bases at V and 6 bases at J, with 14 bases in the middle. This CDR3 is CASSHLGFREQYF. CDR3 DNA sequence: TGTGCCAGCAGTCACTTGGGGTTCCGCGAGCAGTACTTC.

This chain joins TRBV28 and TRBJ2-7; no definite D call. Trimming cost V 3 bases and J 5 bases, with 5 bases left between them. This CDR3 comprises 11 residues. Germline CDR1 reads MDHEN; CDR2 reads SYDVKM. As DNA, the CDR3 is TGTGCCAGCAGTTTTGGGCACGAGCAGTACTTC. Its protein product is CASSFGHEQYF.